This T cell receptor (beta chain) was obtained from a study of blood T cell repertoires in COVID-19. CDR3 length: 18 residues. Profiled with immunoSEQ multiplex PCR; TCRdb holds only in-frame clones, not every one. This table has just under 90,000 clones, 85% to 95% appearing once. This clone was recorded once. Sequenced input: peripheral blood. The sequence came from a man in his sixties with acute or convalescent COVID-19. The chain carries TRBV1 and TRBJ2-2; no check of the table's D call, TRBD2, against the DNA was made. TRBV1 is a pseudogene. The CDR3 coding sequence is TGCACCAGCAACCCTTCCTCGCAGAGCGGGAGGTGGGGCGGGGAGCTGTTTTTT. This codes for CTSNPSSQSGRWGGELFF.